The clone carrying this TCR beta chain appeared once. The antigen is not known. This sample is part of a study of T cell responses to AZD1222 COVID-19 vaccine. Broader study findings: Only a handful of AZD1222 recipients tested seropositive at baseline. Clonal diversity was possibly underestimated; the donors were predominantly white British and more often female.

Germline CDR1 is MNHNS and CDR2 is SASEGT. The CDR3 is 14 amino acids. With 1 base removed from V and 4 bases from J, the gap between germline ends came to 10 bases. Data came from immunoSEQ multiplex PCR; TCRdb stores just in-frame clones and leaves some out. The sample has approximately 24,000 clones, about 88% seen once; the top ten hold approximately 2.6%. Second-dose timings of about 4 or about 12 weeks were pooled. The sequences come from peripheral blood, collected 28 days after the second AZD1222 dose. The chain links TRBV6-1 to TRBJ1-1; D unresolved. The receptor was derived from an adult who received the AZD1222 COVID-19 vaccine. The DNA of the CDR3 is TGTGCCAGCAGTGAAGGGGTGGGAAGCACTGAAGCTTTCTTT. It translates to CASSEGVGSTEAFF.